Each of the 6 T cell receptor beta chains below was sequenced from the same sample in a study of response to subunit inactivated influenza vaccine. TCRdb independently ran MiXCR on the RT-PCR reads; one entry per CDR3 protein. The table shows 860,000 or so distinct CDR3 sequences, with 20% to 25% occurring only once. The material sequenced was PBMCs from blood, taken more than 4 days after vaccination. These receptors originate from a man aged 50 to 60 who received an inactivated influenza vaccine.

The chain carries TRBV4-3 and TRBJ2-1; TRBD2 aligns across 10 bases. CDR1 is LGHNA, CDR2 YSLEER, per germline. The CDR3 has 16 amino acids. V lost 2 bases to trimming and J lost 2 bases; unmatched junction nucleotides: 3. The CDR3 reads CASSQRLAGAYNEQFF. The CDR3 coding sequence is TGCGCCAGCAGCCAACGCCTAGCGGGGGCCTACAATGAGCAGTTCTTC.

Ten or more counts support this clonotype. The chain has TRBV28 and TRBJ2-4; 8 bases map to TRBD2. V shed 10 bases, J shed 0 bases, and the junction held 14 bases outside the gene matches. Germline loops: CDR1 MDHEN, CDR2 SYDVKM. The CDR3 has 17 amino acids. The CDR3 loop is CATTKREYGKAKNIQYF. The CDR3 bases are TGTGCCACCACTAAGCGGGAGTACGGAAAAGCCAAAAACATTCAGTACTTC.

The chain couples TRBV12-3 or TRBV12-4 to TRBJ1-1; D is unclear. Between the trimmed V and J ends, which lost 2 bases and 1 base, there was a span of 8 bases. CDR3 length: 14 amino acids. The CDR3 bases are TGTGCCAGCAGTTTATACGGGAGGAACACTGAAGCTTTCTTT. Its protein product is CASSLYGRNTEAFF.

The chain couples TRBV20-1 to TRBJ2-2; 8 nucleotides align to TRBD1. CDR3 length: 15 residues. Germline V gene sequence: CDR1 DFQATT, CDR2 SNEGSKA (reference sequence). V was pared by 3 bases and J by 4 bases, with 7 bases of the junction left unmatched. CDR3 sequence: CSASRTGFSTGELFF. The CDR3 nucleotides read TGCAGTGCTAGTCGGACAGGGTTTAGCACCGGGGAGCTGTTTTTT.

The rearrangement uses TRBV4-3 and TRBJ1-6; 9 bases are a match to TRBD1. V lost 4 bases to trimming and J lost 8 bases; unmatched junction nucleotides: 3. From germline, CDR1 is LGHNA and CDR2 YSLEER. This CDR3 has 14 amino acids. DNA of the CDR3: TGCGCCAGCAGCCTACAGGGGGCTCATTCACCCCTCCACTTT. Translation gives CASSLQGAHSPLHF.

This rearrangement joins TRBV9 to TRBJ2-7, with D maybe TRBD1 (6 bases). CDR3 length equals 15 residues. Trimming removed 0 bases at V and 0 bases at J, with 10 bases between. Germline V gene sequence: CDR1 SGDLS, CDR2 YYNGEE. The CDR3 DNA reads TGTGCCAGCAGCGTAGGAGCGGACAGCTCCTACGAGCAGTACTTC. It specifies CASSVGADSSYEQYF.